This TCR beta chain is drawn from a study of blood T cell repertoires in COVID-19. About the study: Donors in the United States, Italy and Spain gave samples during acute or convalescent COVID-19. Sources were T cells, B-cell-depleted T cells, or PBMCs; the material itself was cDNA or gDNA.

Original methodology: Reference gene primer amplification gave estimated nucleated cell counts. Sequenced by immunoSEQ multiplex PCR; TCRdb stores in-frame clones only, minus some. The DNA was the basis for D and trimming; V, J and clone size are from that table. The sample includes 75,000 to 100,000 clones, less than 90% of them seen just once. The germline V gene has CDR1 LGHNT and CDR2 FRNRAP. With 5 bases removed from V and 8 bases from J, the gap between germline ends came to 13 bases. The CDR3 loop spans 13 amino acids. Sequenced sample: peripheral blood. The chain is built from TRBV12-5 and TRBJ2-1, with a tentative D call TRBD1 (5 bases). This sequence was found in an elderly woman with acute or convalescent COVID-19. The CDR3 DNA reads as TGTGCTAGTGGTCCTCCTCAGGGCCATGAGCAGTTCTTC. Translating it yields CASGPPQGHEQFF.